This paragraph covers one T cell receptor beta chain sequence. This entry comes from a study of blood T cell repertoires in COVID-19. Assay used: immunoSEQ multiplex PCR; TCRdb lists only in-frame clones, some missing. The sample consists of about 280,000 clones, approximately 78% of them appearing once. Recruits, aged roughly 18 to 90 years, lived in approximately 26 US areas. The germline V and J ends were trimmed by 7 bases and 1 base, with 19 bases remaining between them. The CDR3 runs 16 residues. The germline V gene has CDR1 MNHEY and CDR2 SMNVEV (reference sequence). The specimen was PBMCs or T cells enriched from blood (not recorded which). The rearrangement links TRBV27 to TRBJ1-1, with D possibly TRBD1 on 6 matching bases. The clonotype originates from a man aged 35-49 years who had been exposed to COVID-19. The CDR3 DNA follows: TGTGCCAGCATCAGCAGGGGCAACCTGCGGAACACTGAAGCTTTCTTT. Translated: CASISRGNLRNTEAFF.